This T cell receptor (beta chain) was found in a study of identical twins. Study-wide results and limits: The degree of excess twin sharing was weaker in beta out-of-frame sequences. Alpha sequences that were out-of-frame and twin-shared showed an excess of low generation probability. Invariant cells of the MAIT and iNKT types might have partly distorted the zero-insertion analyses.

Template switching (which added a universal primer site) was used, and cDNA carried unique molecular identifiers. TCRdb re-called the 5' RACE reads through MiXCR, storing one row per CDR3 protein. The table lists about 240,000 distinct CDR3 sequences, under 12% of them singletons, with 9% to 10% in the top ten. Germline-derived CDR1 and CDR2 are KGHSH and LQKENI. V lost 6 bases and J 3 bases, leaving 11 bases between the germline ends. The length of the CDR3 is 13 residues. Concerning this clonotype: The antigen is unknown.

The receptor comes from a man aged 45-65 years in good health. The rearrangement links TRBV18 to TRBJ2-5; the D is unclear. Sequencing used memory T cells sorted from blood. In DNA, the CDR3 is TGTGCCAGCTCCCGAGCCCTCGAAGAGACCCAGTACTTC. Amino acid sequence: CASSRALEETQYF.